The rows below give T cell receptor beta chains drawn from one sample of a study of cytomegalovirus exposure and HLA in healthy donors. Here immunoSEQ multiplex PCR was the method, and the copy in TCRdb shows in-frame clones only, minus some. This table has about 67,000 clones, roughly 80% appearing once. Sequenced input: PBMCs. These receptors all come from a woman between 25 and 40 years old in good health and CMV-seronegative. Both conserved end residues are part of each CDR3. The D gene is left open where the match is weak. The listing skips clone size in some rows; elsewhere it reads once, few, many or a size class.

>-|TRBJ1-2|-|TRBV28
TGTGCCAGCTCCGGGTCGCCCTTAAACTATGGCTACACCTTC
CASSGSPLNYGYTF
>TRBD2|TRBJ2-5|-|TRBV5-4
TGTGCCAGCAGCATCTATCGGACTAGCGGGGGGGCAGCTGGCCAAGAGACCCAGTACTTC
CASSIYRTSGGAAGQETQYF
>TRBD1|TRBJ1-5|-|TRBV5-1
TGCGCCAGCAGCTTGGGGGGGACAGGGAAGAACCCTAGCAATCAGCCCCAGCATTTT
CASSLGGTGKNPSNQPQHF
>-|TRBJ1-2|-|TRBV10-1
TGCGCCAGCAGTCGGGGGTTGGACTCCGGCTACACCTTC
CASSRGLDSGYTF
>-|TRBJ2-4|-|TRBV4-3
TGCGCCAGCAGCCAAGCCAGGGAATTTATTAGAAACATTCAGTACTTC
CASSQAREFIRNIQYF
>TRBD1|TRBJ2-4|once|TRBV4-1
TGCGCCAGCAGCCAAGCGGCCAGGACAGGGATAAACATTCAGTACTTC
CASSQAARTGINIQYF
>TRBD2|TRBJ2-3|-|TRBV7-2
TGTGCCAGCAGCTTAGATGTTGTAGCGGGCTTCACAGATACGCAGTATTTT
CASSLDVVAGFTDTQYF
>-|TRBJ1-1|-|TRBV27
TGTGCCAGCAGTTTGACACGGCTAGCGGAAGCTTTCTTT
CASSLTRLAEAFF
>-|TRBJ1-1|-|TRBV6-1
TGTGCCAGCAGTGAAGCTTCGCGGCTGAACACTGAAGCTTTCTTT
CASSEASRLNTEAFF
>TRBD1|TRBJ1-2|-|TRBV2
TGTGCCAGCAGACGCAGGGGGCTTAACTATGGCTACACCTTC
CASRRRGLNYGYTF
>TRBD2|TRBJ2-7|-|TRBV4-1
TGCGCCAGCAGCCAAGAGGGGGAGGGAGGTTCCTACGAGCAGTACTTC
CASSQEGEGGSYEQYF
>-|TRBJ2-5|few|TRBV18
TGTGCCAGCTCACCGCCGCGCGAGGAGACCCAGTACTTC
CASSPPREETQYF
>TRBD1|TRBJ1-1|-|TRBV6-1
TGTGCCAGCAGTGAAATTGGGACAGGGAACACTGAAGCTTTCTTT
CASSEIGTGNTEAFF
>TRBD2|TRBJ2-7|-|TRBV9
TGTGCCAGCAGCGTAGGCAACGGGGGGGCTGGCCCCTACGAGCAGTACTTC
CASSVGNGGAGPYEQYF
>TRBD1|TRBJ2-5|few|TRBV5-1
TGCGCCAGCAGCCAGCGACAGGGGCTTGGGGAGACCCAGTACTTC
CASSQRQGLGETQYF
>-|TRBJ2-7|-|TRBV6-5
TGTGCCAGCAGTCCCACCCCGGGGATCGAGCAGTACTTC
CASSPTPGIEQYF
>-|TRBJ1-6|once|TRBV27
TGTGCCAGCAGCAAAAGTGGGGGGACCCCTCTGGGGCGATATAATTCACCCCTCCACTTT
CASSKSGGTPLGRYNSPLHF
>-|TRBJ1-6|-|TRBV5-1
TGCGCCAGCAGCTTGACGGGGACCTATAATTCACCCCTCCACTTT
CASSLTGTYNSPLHF
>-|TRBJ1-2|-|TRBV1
TGCACCAGCCCCAATGGCTCGGGGTTTAGAGACTATGGCTACACCTTC
CTSPNGSGFRDYGYTF
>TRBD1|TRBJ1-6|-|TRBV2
TGTGCCAGCAGTGAGGACAGGGGGTTGTCACCCCTCCACTTT
CASSEDRGLSPLHF
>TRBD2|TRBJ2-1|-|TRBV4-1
TGCGCCAGCAGCCAAAGCTTAGCGGGGGGGGATCGGTACAATGAGCAGTTCTTC
CASSQSLAGGDRYNEQFF
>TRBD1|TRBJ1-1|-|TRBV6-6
TGTGCCAGCAGCCCACAGGGGGGGACTGAAGCTTTCTTT
CASSPQGGTEAFF
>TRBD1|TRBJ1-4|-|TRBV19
TGTGCCAGTAGCTCCAAAGGGACAGGGCATGAAAAACTGTTTTTT
CASSSKGTGHEKLFF
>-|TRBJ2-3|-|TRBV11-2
TGTGCCAGCAGCTTAGGTGCACTGCAGTATTTT
CASSLGALQYF
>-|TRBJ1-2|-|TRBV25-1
TGTGCCAGCAGTCTCGGACAGAACTATGGCTACACCTTC
CASSLGQNYGYTF
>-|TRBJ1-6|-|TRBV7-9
TGTGCCAGCACCCCAGGGAATTCACCCCTCCACTTT
CASTPGNSPLHF
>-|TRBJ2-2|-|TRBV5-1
TGCGCCAGCACCCTTTGGCACAGCACCGGGGAGCTGTTTTTT
CASTLWHSTGELFF
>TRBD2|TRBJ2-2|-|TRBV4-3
TGCGCCAGCAGCCAACTTACGGGGGTAGCGGGGGGGGAGCTGTTTTTT
CASSQLTGVAGGELFF
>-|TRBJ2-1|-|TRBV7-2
TGTGCCAGCAGCTCTACAGGGACCCGGACACGGTACAATGAGCAGTTCTTC
CASSSTGTRTRYNEQFF
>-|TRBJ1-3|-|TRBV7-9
TGTGCCAGCAGCTCCCGGCAGGCTGGAAACACCATATATTTT
CASSSRQAGNTIYF
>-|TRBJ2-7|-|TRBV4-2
TGTGCCAGCTCTCTTTCGGGGACAAACAACTACGAGCAGTACTTC
CASSLSGTNNYEQYF
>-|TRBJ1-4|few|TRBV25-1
TGTGCCAGCAGTACCAACTTCGGACAGACTAATGAAAAACTGTTTTTT
CASSTNFGQTNEKLFF
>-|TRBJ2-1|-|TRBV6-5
TGTGCCAGCAGTTACTCGACTTTCCAGGACAGAAATGAGCAGTTCTTC
CASSYSTFQDRNEQFF
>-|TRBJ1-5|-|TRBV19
TGTGCCAGTAGTATGGGCCCCGTTGGGGACTCCTATGGCAATCAGCCCCAGCATTTT
CASSMGPVGDSYGNQPQHF
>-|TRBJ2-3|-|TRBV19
TGTGCCAGTACGCCCGTCGGGGAAAGCACAGATACGCAGTATTTT
CASTPVGESTDTQYF
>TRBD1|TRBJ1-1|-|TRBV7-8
TGTGCCAGCAGCTCCGAAAGCCGGACAGGGGGCACTGAAGCTTTCTTT
CASSSESRTGGTEAFF
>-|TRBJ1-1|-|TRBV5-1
TGCGCCAGCAGCTTGGCCGACAGGACATCCACTGAAGCTTTCTTT
CASSLADRTSTEAFF